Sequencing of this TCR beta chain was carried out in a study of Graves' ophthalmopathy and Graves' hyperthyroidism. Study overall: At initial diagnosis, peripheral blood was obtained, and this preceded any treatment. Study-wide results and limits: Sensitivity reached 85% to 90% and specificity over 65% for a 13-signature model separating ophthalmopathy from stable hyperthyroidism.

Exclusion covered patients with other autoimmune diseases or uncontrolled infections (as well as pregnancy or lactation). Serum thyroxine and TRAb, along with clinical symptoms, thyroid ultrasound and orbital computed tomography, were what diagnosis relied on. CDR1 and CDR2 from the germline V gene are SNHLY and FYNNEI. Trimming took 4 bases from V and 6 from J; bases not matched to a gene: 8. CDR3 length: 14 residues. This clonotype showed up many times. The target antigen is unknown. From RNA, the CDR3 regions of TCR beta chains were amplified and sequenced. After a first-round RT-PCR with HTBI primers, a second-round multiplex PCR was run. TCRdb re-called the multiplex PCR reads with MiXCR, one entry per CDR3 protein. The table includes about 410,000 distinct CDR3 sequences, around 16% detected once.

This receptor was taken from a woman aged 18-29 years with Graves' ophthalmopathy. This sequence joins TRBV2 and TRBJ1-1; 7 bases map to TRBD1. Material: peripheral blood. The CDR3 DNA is TGTGCCAGCAGTGCTTCAGGGGGTCTACCTGAAGCTTTCTTT. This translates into CASSASGGLPEAFF.